What follows is one T cell receptor beta chain and its context. The antigen remains undetermined. The data were obtained in a study of cytomegalovirus exposure and HLA in healthy donors. The study, taken as a whole, reports: Cytomegalovirus association was listed for approximately 150 TCR beta chains. Only CMV serostatus was available as immune exposure information. Specificity of a few CMV-associated chains for CMV antigens was verified in vitro. Near-uniform donor sequencing depth was presumed by presence/absence analyses.

Primers included in the PCR were 60 Vbeta and 13 Jbeta primers. Here immunoSEQ multiplex PCR was the method, and the copy in TCRdb shows in-frame clones only, minus some. This sample carries some 48,000 clones, around 82% of them seen once, and the ten largest clones take 8.1%. Germline CDR1 and CDR2: SGHDT and YYEEEE. V lost 4 bases to trimming and J lost 5 bases; unmatched junction nucleotides: 10. The CDR3 runs 15 residues. V gene TRBV5-6 combines with J gene TRBJ1-2, with TRBD1 identical over 8 bases. The specimen was PBMCs. This TCR came from a man aged 25 to 45 in good health and CMV-seropositive. Here the CDR3 reads CASSPPGGSGYGYTF. Written as DNA, the CDR3 is TGTGCCAGCAGCCCCCCAGGGGGCTCGGGTTATGGCTACACCTTC.